This T cell receptor (beta chain) is from a study of shared clonotypes between healthy human individuals. Study-level background: Per donor, CD8 memory used one plate, CD8 naive used two, CD4 memory used three and CD4 naive used three.

TCRdb's table, derived via immunoSEQ multiplex PCR, lists solely in-frame clones and lacks some. Of 2.3 million or so clones in the sample, about 92% were seen once. CDR1 LNHNV and CDR2 YYDKDF come from the germline V gene (reference sequence). CDR3 length equals 18 residues. V gave up 1 base and J gave up 0 bases; unmatched junction bases: 9. Recent vaccinations or acute infections were absent in the healthy HIV-negative adult donors. The sequence was collected from a man between 18 and 29 years old in good health. Some clones in this sample may be carry-over from other donors' samples. Sequencing was performed on naive CD4+ T cells from PBMCs. Subset: CD45RA+ positively selected. V is TRBV15 and J is TRBJ1-3; 7 bases are a match to TRBD1. CDR3 sequence (DNA): TGTGCCACCAGCAGAGGGGGAATACCAGGGGGCTCTGGAAACACCATATATTTT. As protein: CATSRGGIPGGSGNTIYF.